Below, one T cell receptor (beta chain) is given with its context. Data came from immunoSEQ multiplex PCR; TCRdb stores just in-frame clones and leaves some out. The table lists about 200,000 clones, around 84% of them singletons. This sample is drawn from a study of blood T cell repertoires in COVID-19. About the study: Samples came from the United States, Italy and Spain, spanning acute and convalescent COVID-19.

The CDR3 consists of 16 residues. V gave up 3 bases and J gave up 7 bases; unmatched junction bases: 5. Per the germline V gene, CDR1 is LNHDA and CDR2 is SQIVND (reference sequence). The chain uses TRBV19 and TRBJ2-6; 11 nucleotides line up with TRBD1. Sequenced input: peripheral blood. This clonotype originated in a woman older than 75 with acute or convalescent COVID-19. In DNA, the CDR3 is TGTGCCAGTAGTATCGGGGACAGGGGGACCGCCAACGTCCTGACTTTC. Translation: CASSIGDRGTANVLTF.